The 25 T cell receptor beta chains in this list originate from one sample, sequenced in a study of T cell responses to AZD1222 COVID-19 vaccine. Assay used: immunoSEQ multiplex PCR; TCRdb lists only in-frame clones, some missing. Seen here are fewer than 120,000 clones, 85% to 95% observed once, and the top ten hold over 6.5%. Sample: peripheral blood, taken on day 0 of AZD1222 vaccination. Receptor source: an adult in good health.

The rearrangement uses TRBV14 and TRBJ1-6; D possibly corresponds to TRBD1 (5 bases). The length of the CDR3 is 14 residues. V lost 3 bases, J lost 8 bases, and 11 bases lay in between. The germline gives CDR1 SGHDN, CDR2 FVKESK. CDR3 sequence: CASSHWTIDSPLHF. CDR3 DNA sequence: TGTGCCAGCAGCCATTGGACAATAGATTCACCCCTCCACTTT. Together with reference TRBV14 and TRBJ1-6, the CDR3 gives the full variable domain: EAGVTQFPSHSVIEKGQTVTLRCDPISGHDNLYWYRRVMGKEIKFLLHFVKESKQDESGMPNNRFLAERTGGTYSTLKVQPAELEDSGVYFCASSHWTIDSPLHFGNGTRLTVT.

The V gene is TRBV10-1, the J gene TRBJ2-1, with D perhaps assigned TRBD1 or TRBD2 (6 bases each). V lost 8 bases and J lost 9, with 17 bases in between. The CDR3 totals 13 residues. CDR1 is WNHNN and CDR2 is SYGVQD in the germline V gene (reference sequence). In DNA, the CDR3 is TGCGCCAGCTCCCGGGGGCAGGGAAGTGAGCAGTTCTTC. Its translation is CASSRGQGSEQFF.

In DNA, the CDR3 is TGTGCCTGGAGCAGGGGAGGGGCGGGGAATCAGCCCCAGCATTTT. Protein sequence: CAWSRGGAGNQPQHF. The V gene is TRBV30, the J gene TRBJ1-5; possibly TRBD1 for D (6 bases). V dropped 3 bases and J dropped 4 bases, with 16 bases sitting between them. The length of the CDR3 is 15 residues. Germline assignment: CDR1 GTSNPN and CDR2 SVGIG (reference sequence).

The CDR3 loop is CASSLTGHSEKLFF. CDR3 bases: TGTGCCAGCAGTTTAACTGGGCACTCTGAAAAACTGTTTTTT. This chain connects TRBV28 to TRBJ1-4; D ambiguous. Germline CDR1 is MDHEN and CDR2 is SYDVKM. Trimming took off 2 bases at V and 7 bases at J, with 11 bases between the two ends. The CDR3 totals 14 residues.

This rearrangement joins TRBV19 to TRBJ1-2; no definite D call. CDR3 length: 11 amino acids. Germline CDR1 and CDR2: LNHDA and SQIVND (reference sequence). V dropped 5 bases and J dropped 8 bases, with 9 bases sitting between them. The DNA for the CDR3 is TGTGCCAGTAGTCCCCCTGTAGGCTACACCTTC. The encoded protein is CASSPPVGYTF.

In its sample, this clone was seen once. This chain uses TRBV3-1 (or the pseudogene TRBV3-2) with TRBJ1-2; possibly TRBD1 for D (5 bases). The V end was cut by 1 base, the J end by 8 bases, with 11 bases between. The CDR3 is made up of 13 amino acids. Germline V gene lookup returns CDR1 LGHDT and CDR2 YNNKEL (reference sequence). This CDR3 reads CASSQGGRDGYTF. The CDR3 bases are TGTGCCAGCAGCCAAGGGGGTAGGGACGGCTACACCTTC.

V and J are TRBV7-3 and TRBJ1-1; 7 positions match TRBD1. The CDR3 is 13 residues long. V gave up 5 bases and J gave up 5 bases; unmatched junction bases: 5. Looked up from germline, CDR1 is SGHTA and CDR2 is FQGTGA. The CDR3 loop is CASSATGRTEAFF. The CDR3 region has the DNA TGTGCCAGCAGCGCGACAGGGAGGACTGAAGCTTTCTTT.

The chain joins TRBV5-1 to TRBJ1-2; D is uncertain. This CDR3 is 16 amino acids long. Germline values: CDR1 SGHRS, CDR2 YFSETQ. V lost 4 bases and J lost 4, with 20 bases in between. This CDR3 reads CASSGSDGIEPYGYTF. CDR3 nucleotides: TGCGCCAGCAGCGGATCGGACGGGATCGAGCCCTATGGCTACACCTTC.

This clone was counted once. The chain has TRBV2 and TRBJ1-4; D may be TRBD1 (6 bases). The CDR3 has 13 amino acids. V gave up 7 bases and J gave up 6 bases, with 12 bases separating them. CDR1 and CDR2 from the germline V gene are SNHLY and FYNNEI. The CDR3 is CASNSGEDEKLFF. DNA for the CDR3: TGTGCCAGCAACTCAGGGGAGGATGAAAAACTGTTTTTT.

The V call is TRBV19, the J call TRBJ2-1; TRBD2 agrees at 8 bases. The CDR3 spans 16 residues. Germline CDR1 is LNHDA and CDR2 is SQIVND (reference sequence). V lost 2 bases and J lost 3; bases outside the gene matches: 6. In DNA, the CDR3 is TGTGCCAGTAGTATAACTAGCGGATCCAACTACAATGAGCAGTTCTTC. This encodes CASSITSGSNYNEQFF.

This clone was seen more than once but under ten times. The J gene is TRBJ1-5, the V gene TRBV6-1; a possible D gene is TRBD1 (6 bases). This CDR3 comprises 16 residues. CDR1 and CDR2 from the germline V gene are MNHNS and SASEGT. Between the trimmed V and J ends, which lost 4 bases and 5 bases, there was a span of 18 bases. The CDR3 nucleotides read TGTGCCAGCAGTGTTGGAGGGTACAGGGCTGATCAGCCCCAGCATTTT. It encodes CASSVGGYRADQPQHF.

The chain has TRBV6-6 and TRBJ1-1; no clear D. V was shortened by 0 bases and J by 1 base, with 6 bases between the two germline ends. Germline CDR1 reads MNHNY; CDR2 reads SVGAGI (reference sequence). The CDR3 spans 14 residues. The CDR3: CASSYSLGNTEAFF. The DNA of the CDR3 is TGTGCCAGCAGTTACTCGCTTGGGAACACTGAAGCTTTCTTT.

The CDR3 DNA sequence: TGTGCCAGCAGTTTACAGCAGGGCTATGGCTACACCTTC. This encodes CASSLQQGYGYTF. V and J are TRBV28 and TRBJ1-2; possible D gene TRBD1, 5 bases. CDR3 size: 13 residues. V was cut by 2 bases and J by 4 bases, with 8 bases left in between. The germline CDR1 and CDR2 sequences are MDHEN and SYDVKM.

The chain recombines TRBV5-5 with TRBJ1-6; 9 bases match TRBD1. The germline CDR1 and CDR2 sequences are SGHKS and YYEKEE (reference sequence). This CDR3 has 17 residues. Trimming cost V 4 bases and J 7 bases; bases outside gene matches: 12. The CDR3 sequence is CASSPGTGFGGNSPLHF. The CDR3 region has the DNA TGTGCCAGCAGCCCCGGGACAGGGTTTGGGGGGAATTCACCCCTCCACTTT.

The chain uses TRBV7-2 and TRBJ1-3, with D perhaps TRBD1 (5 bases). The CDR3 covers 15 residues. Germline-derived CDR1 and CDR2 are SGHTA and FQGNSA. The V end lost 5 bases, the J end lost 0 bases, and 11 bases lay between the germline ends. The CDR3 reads CASSPQGDSGNTIYF. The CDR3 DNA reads TGTGCCAGCAGCCCACAAGGGGACTCTGGAAACACCATATATTTT.

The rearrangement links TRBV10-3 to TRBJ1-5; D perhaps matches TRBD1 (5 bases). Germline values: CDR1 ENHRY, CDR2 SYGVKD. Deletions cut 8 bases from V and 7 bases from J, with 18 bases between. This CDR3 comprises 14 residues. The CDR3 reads CAIGQGTVEQPQHF. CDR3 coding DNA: TGTGCCATCGGGCAGGGTACTGTTGAACAGCCCCAGCATTTT.

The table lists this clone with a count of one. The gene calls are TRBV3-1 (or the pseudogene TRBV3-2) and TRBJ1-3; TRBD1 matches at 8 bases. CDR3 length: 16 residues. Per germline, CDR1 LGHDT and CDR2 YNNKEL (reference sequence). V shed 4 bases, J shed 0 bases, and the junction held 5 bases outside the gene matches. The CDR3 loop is CASSLQGGHSGNTIYF. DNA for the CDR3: TGTGCCAGCAGCCTACAGGGGGGTCACTCTGGAAACACCATATATTTT.

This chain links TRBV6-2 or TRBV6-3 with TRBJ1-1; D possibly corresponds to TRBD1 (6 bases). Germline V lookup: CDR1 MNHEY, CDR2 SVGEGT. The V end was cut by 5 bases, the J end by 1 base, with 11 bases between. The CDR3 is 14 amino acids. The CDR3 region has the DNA TGTGCCAGCAGTAGAACAGGGACGAACACTGAAGCTTTCTTT. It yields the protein CASSRTGTNTEAFF.

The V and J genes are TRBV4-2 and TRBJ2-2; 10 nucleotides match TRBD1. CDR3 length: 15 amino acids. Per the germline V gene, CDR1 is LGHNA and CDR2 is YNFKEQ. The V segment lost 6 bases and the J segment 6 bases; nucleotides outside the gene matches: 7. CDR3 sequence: CASSRDRGVAGELFF. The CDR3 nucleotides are TGTGCCAGCAGTAGGGACAGGGGAGTAGCCGGGGAGCTGTTTTTT.

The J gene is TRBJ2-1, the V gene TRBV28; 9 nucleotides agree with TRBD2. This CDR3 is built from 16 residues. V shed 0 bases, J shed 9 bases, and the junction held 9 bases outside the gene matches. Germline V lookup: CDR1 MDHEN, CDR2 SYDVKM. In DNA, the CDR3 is TGTGCCAGCAGTTTATGGGCTAGCGGGGCTACAGGTGAGCAGTTCTTC. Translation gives CASSLWASGATGEQFF.

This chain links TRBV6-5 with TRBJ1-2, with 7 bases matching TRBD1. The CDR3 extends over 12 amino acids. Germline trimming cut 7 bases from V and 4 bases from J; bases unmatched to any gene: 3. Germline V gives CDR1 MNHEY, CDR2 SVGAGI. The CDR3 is CASMGTAYGYTF. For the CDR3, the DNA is TGTGCCAGCATGGGGACAGCCTATGGCTACACCTTC.

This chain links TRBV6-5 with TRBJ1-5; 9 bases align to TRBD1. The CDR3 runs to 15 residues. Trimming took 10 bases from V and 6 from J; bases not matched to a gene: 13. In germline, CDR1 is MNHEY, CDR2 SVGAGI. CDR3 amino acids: CAISRTGDTTQPQHF. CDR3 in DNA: TGTGCCATCTCTCGGACAGGGGATACAACTCAGCCCCAGCATTTT.

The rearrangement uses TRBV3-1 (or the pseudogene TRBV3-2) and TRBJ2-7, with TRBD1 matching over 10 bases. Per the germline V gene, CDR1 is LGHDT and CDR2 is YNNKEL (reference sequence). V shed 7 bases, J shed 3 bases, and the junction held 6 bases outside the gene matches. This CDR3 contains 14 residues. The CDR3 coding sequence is TGTGCCAGCACCAAGAGGACAGGGGGCTACGAGCAGTACTTC. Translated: CASTKRTGGYEQYF.

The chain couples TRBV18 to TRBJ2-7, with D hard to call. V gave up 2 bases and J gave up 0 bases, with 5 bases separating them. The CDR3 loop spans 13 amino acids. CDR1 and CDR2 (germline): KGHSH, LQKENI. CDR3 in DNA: TGTGCCAGCTCACCAAGGGACTCCTACGAGCAGTACTTC. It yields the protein CASSPRDSYEQYF.

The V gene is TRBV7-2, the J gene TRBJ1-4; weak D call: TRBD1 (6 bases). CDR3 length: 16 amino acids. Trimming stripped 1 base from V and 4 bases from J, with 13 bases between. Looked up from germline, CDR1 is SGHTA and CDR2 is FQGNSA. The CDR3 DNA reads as TGTGCCAGCAGCTTAGAAGGGGGGCTCCTTAATGAAAAACTGTTTTTT. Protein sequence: CASSLEGGLLNEKLFF. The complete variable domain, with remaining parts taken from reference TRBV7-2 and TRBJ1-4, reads GAGVSQSPSNKVTEKGKDVELRCDPISGHTALYWYRQSLGQGLEFLIYFQGNSAPDKSGLPSDRFSAERTGGSVSTLTIQRTQQEDSAVYLCASSLEGGLLNEKLFFGSGTQLSVL.